A selection of T cell receptor beta chains follows, all from one sample in a study of shared clonotypes between healthy human individuals. Repertoires were generated with immunoSEQ multiplex PCR, while TCRdb's copy carries only in-frame clones and drops some. The sample records approximately 1,000,000 clones, approximately 80% being singletons. Sequencing was performed on memory CD4+ T cells from PBMCs. The receptors originated from a man between 18 and 29 years old in good health. Some clones in this sample may be carry-over from other donors' samples. Each CDR3 is given with its conserved first and last residue. The D gene is left open where the match is weak. Size is omitted from some rows. Given values are once, few, many or a class for expanded clones.

j_gene | abundance | v_gene | d_gene | CDR3nt | CDR3aa
TRBJ2-3 | - | TRBV7-7 | - | TGTGCCAGTTCCCCCGGGCGTACAGATACGCAGTATTTT | CASSPGRTDTQYF
TRBJ2-7 | - | TRBV6-1 | - | TGTGCCAGCAGTGAAAGGAGATTGACAGGACTCGAGCAGTACTTC | CASSERRLTGLEQYF
TRBJ1-1 | - | TRBV18 | - | TGTGCCAGCTCTCCCCACGGCGGGTTCGACACTGAAGCTTTCTTT | CASSPHGGFDTEAFF
TRBJ2-3 | - | TRBV2 | TRBD2 | TGTGCCACCAATGGCGGGAGGATGGAATACACAGATACGCAGTATTTT | CATNGGRMEYTDTQYF
TRBJ1-3 | - | TRBV5-1 | - | TGCGCCAGCAGCTTGTCCACGGCCTCTGGAAACACCATATATTTT | CASSLSTASGNTIYF
TRBJ2-2 | - | TRBV6-1 | - | TGTGCCAGCAGTGCCGGGATGGGGACCGGGGAGCTGTTTTTT | CASSAGMGTGELFF
TRBJ1-1 | - | TRBV5-1 | - | TGCGCCAGCAGCCCCCTCTTACCCAGCACTGAAGCTTTCTTT | CASSPLLPSTEAFF
TRBJ1-5 | - | TRBV6-1 | - | TGTGCCAGCAGGGTTGACGTAAAGAATCAGCCCCAGCATTTT | CASRVDVKNQPQHF
TRBJ1-4 | - | TRBV28 | TRBD1 | TGTGCTGGGGGACAGGGGAATGAAAAACTGTTTTTT | CAGGQGNEKLFF
TRBJ1-3 | - | TRBV2 | - | TGTGCCAGCAGTGAAGCTGGAGGGTTGGGAAACACCATATATTTT | CASSEAGGLGNTIYF
TRBJ1-5 | - | TRBV19 | - | TGTGCCAGCGGCAACCCCGGGACACCGGGCGGAGGCAATCAGCCCCAGCATTTT | CASGNPGTPGGGNQPQHF
TRBJ2-5 | - | TRBV30 | - | TGTGCGTCGGGATATCGCGGTACCATCCAAGAGACCCAGTACTTC | CASGYRGTIQETQYF
TRBJ2-7 | once | TRBV7-2 | - | TGTGCCAGCAGCCGCGGCTCCCCGGGTGAGCAGTACTTC | CASSRGSPGEQYF
TRBJ2-1 | few | TRBV29-1 | TRBD2 | TGCAGCGTTGGTCTTAGCGGGAGCTCCTACAATGAGCAGTTCTTC | CSVGLSGSSYNEQFF
TRBJ2-7 | - | TRBV29-1 | TRBD1 | TGCAGCGTCTACGAAGGACAGGGGTCCTACGAGCAGTACTTC | CSVYEGQGSYEQYF
TRBJ2-3 | - | TRBV9 | - | TGTGCCAGCAGCGTAGAAGGCTACCCGGGAGTAGATACGCAGTATTTT | CASSVEGYPGVDTQYF
TRBJ1-5 | - | TRBV29-1 | - | TGCAGCGTAGGAAATTTTGGTCAGCCCCAGCATTTT | CSVGNFGQPQHF
TRBJ2-5 | few | TRBV19 | - | TGTGCCAGTAGTATAGTTGGTCAAGGGCAGGGGGAGACCCAGTACTTC | CASSIVGQGQGETQYF
TRBJ1-2 | - | TRBV5-1 | - | TGCGCCAGCAGCTTGGGTGGGCTGGCCTATGGCTACACCTTC | CASSLGGLAYGYTF
TRBJ2-5 | - | TRBV19 | TRBD1 | TGTGCCAGTAGTCCGACAGGGGCCCTAGGGACCCAGTACTTC | CASSPTGALGTQYF
TRBJ2-7 | - | TRBV25-1 | - | TGTGCCAGCAGTGGTGGGGGGGAGCAGTACTTC | CASSGGGEQYF
TRBJ1-5 | - | TRBV21-1 | - | TGTGCCAGCAGCAAAGAAGTGGGTAGCAATCAGCCCCAGCATTTT | CASSKEVGSNQPQHF
TRBJ1-2 | - | TRBV28 | TRBD1 | TGTGCCAGCAGTCTCGACAGGGACTATGGCTACACCTTC | CASSLDRDYGYTF
TRBJ2-6 | - | TRBV2 | TRBD1 | TGTGCCAGCAGTGAAGGACAGGGGACCAACGTCCTGACTTTC | CASSEGQGTNVLTF
TRBJ2-1 | few | TRBV30 | - | TGTGCCTGGAGTCCCCGTCTGGGGGGTGAGCAGTTCTTC | CAWSPRLGGEQFF
TRBJ2-7 | few | TRBV5-4 | - | TGTGCCAGCAGCTTGGGTCACAAGGGCGAGCAGTACTTC | CASSLGHKGEQYF
TRBJ2-3 | - | TRBV5-1 | TRBD1 | TGCGCCAGCAGCCAAAAACCGGGACAGGGCCAAGATACGCAGTATTTT | CASSQKPGQGQDTQYF
TRBJ2-5 | - | TRBV5-4 | - | TGTGCCAGCAGCGTATCCGAGGGGGAGACCCAGTACTTC | CASSVSEGETQYF
TRBJ1-5 | - | TRBV19 | - | TGTGCCAGTAGTAGTCAGGCAGGGGCGTATAGCAATCAGCCCCAGCATTTT | CASSSQAGAYSNQPQHF
TRBJ1-1 | few | TRBV28 | - | TGTGCCAGCCTTGGGGGCTCCGCTGAAGCTTTCTTT | CASLGGSAEAFF
TRBJ2-5 | - | TRBV11-1 | - | TGTGCCAGCAGCTTAGCATCCCGCAGGGGCGCCCTCCAAGAGACCCAGTACTTC | CASSLASRRGALQETQYF